The 26 T cell receptor beta chains below all came from one sample that was sequenced in a study of blood T cell repertoires in COVID-19. Repertoires were generated with immunoSEQ multiplex PCR, while TCRdb's copy carries only in-frame clones and drops some. The data contain 180,000 or so clones, more than 75% of them singletons. Sequencing was performed on PBMCs or T cells enriched from blood (not recorded which). These receptors all come from a middle-aged man with acute COVID-19.

This chain uses TRBV29-1 with TRBJ2-2; TRBD2 agrees at 11 bases. The V and J ends lost 4 bases and 2 bases, in that order; junction bases with no gene match: 3. The germline V gene encodes CDR1 SQVTM and CDR2 ANQGSEA. CDR3 size: 15 residues. CDR3 sequence (DNA): TGCAGCGTTGGTAGCGGGAGGGCCAACACCGGGGAGCTGTTTTTT. Translation: CSVGSGRANTGELFF.

V is TRBV3-1 (or the pseudogene TRBV3-2) and J is TRBJ2-7; TRBD2 is a possible D gene (6 bases). Germline CDR1 is LGHDT and CDR2 is YNNKEL (reference sequence). The V and J ends lost 1 base and 6 bases respectively, with 13 bases between them. This CDR3 region has 14 residues. CDR3 region: CASSQAGETREQYF. The CDR3 DNA reads as TGTGCCAGCAGCCAAGCGGGAGAAACTCGCGAGCAGTACTTC.

The CDR3 protein is CASSLPMRSPLHF. As DNA, the CDR3 is TGTGCCAGCAGCCTCCCAATGAGGTCACCCCTCCACTTT. The V gene is TRBV7-9, the J gene TRBJ1-6, with unresolved D. Germline CDR1 SEHNR, CDR2 FQNEAQ (reference sequence). V was clipped by 5 bases and J by 10 bases, with 12 bases between them. This CDR3 is built from 13 residues.

The chain links TRBV24-1 to TRBJ2-7; 10 bases map to TRBD1. This CDR3 contains 20 residues. Germline values: CDR1 KGHDR, CDR2 SFDVKD. Trimming cost V 3 bases and J 3 bases; bases outside gene matches: 19. CDR3 sequence: CATSDLLRDRGLRKSYEQYF. DNA of the CDR3: TGTGCCACCAGTGATCTACTCCGGGACAGGGGCCTAAGGAAGAGCTACGAGCAGTACTTC.

This chain connects TRBV9 to TRBJ1-1; D call uncertain. Germline V gene sequence: CDR1 SGDLS, CDR2 YYNGEE. The length of the CDR3 is 13 residues. With 3 bases removed from V and 4 bases from J, the gap between germline ends came to 10 bases. The CDR3 coding sequence is TGTGCCAGCAGCGGAGATCACAGCACTGAAGCTTTCTTT. It codes for CASSGDHSTEAFF. Full variable domain (missing parts from reference TRBV9 and TRBJ1-1): DSGVTQTPKHLITATGQRVTLRCSPRSGDLSVYWYQQSLDQGLQFLIQYYNGEERAKGNILERFSAQQFPDLHSELNLSSLELGDSALYFCASSGDHSTEAFFGQGTRLTVV.

The chain links TRBV28 to TRBJ1-6, with D unclear. V shed 7 bases and J shed 4 bases, with 14 bases lying between them. CDR3 size: 15 residues. Germline CDR1 is MDHEN and CDR2 is SYDVKM. The chain's CDR3 is CASKRVGTYNSPLHF. As DNA, the CDR3 is TGTGCCAGCAAGAGGGTTGGCACATATAATTCACCCCTCCACTTT.

This chain joins TRBV27 and TRBJ2-5; 13 bases map to TRBD2. The germline CDR1 and CDR2 sequences are MNHEY and SMNVEV (reference sequence). V shed 8 bases, J shed 5 bases, and the junction held 5 bases outside the gene matches. CDR3 size: 14 residues. The CDR3: CASRTSGSSETQYF. The CDR3 DNA is TGTGCCAGCCGGACTAGCGGGAGCTCGGAGACCCAGTACTTC.

The rearrangement joins TRBV28 to TRBJ1-5; no definite D call. Germline V CDR1 and CDR2: MDHEN, SYDVKM. Trimming stripped 8 bases from V and 4 bases from J, with 18 bases between. This CDR3 has 15 residues. In nucleotides, the CDR3 is TGTGCCAGCTCCCCCTTAGACAACAGTAATCAGCCCCAGCATTTT. As protein: CASSPLDNSNQPQHF.

The rearrangement links TRBV7-9 to TRBJ2-3; D might be TRBD2 (6 bases). The CDR3 runs to 17 residues. V was trimmed by 5 bases and J by 0 bases, leaving 18 bases between them. The germline V gene has CDR1 SEHNR and CDR2 FQNEAQ (reference sequence). For the CDR3, the DNA is TGTGCCAGCAGCCGCCAGTTAGCGGATCTAAGCACAGATACGCAGTATTTT. Its protein is CASSRQLADLSTDTQYF.

This clone occurred a few times. The chain recombines TRBV2 with TRBJ1-1, with 9 nucleotides matching TRBD1. The V and J ends lost 3 bases and 5 bases, in that order; junction bases with no gene match: 4. The CDR3 spans 14 residues. In germline, CDR1 is SNHLY, CDR2 FYNNEI. Here the CDR3 reads CASSEGDRGTEAFF. As DNA, the CDR3 is TGTGCCAGCAGTGAGGGTGACAGGGGGACTGAAGCTTTCTTT.

The chain recombines TRBV30 with TRBJ1-3; 8 bases fit TRBD1. Germline CDR1 reads GTSNPN; CDR2 reads SVGIG (reference sequence). V lost 3 bases and J lost 2; bases outside the gene matches: 9. CDR3 length: 16 amino acids. The DNA of the CDR3 is TGTGCCTGGAGAGATCTCCAGGGGGCGCCTGGAAACACCATATATTTT. Protein product: CAWRDLQGAPGNTIYF. Based on the CDR3 plus reference TRBV30 and TRBJ1-3, the full variable domain is SQTIHQWPATLVQPVGSPLSLECTVEGTSNPNLYWYRQAAGRGLQLLFYSVGIGQISSEVPQNLSASRPQDRQFILSSKKLLLSDSGFYLCAWRDLQGAPGNTIYFGEGSWLTVV.

The V and J genes are TRBV2 and TRBJ2-3, with TRBD2 as a possible D gene (5 bases). The V and J ends lost 2 bases and 6 bases respectively, with 9 bases between them. CDR3 size: 13 residues. CDR1 SNHLY and CDR2 FYNNEI come from the germline V gene. The CDR3 spells CASSEPIADTQYF. The CDR3 DNA is TGTGCCAGCAGTGAACCTATAGCGGATACGCAGTATTTT.

The table lists this clone with a few counts. The V gene is TRBV11-2, the J gene TRBJ1-1; 7 positions match TRBD1. The CDR3 has 15 amino acids. Losses at the gene ends were 2 bases for V and 1 base for J; bases not matched to a gene: 4. The germline gives CDR1 SGHAT, CDR2 FQNNGV. The CDR3: CASSLSPGGNTEAFF. The CDR3 nucleotides read TGTGCCAGCAGCTTAAGTCCAGGGGGGAACACTGAAGCTTTCTTT.

V and J are TRBV28 and TRBJ2-7; TRBD2 aligns across 8 bases. CDR3 size: 17 residues. Germline CDR1 is MDHEN and CDR2 is SYDVKM. The ends lost 1 base at V and 3 bases at J; junction bases unmatched: 11. The CDR3 DNA is TGTGCCAGCAGTTTATCGCCTAGCGGGCCCTCTCGCTACGAGCAGTACTTC. Protein sequence: CASSLSPSGPSRYEQYF.

This clone appeared once. The chain uses TRBV28 and TRBJ1-2; 9 bases are shared with TRBD1. In germline, CDR1 is MDHEN, CDR2 SYDVKM. V lost 8 bases to trimming and J lost 8 bases; unmatched junction nucleotides: 12. The CDR3 runs to 14 residues. This CDR3 is CASLYVGQGYGYTF. The CDR3 coding sequence is TGTGCCAGCCTATATGTGGGACAGGGATACGGCTACACCTTC.

The V call is TRBV25-1, the J call TRBJ2-7, with TRBD2 matching over 11 bases. J was trimmed by 6 bases and V by 5 bases; bases with no gene match: 9. Germline-derived CDR1 and CDR2 are MGHDK and SYGVNS. This CDR3 comprises 15 residues. The CDR3 DNA reads as TGTGCCAGCAGTCAACTAGCGGGAGTACCGCTCGAGCAGTACTTC. Amino acid sequence: CASSQLAGVPLEQYF.

This clone was seen a single time. The chain joins TRBV28 to TRBJ1-1; D unresolved. This CDR3 spans 15 amino acids. V was clipped by 5 bases and J by 7 bases, with 20 bases between them. Germline-derived CDR1 and CDR2 are MDHEN and SYDVKM. The CDR3 loop reads CASSQIPGIPNEAFF. For the CDR3, the DNA is TGTGCCAGCAGTCAAATCCCCGGGATCCCCAATGAAGCTTTCTTT.

The chain employs TRBV10-3 and TRBJ2-7, with TRBD2 identical over 9 bases. The CDR3 sequence is 21 residues long. CDR1 is ENHRY, CDR2 SYGVKD, per germline. The V gene end was trimmed by 4 bases and the J gene end by 2 bases; junction bases not matched to a gene: 24. Here the CDR3 reads CAISGPTGTSSTEQKAYEQYF. The CDR3 DNA sequence: TGTGCCATCAGTGGTCCTACCGGGACTAGCTCTACCGAGCAAAAGGCCTACGAGCAGTACTTC.

The chain has TRBV2 and TRBJ1-1; D is unclear. Trimming removed 6 bases at V and 6 bases at J, with 8 bases between. The CDR3 is 11 amino acids. The germline gives CDR1 SNHLY, CDR2 FYNNEI. CDR3 amino acids: CASREAAEAFF. In DNA form, the CDR3 reads TGTGCCAGCAGAGAGGCGGCTGAAGCTTTCTTT.

The rearrangement links TRBV7-8 to TRBJ2-7; TRBD2 matches 7 bases. After removal of 1 base from V and 0 bases from J, the junction contained 6 bases not matched to a gene. The germline CDR1 and CDR2 sequences are SGHVS and FQNEAQ. This CDR3 comprises 16 residues. For the CDR3, the DNA is TGTGCCAGCAGCTTAGGGTTCCTAGCGGTCTCCTACGAGCAGTACTTC. It encodes CASSLGFLAVSYEQYF.

This clone was detected a few times. The chain employs TRBV5-1 and TRBJ2-1, with TRBD2 matching over 9 bases. The CDR3 sequence is 16 residues long. Trimming at V came to 3 bases and at J to 0 bases, leaving 4 bases not matched to a gene. Germline V CDR1 and CDR2: SGHRS, YFSETQ. The CDR3 DNA reads as TGCGCCAGCAGCTCCCTAGCGGGGAGCTCCTACAATGAGCAGTTCTTC. It encodes CASSSLAGSSYNEQFF.

V and J are TRBV4-1 and TRBJ1-4; unclear D gene. Deletions cut 2 bases from V and 4 bases from J, with 11 bases between. CDR1 and CDR2 from the germline V gene are MGHRA and YSYEKL. The CDR3 has 15 amino acids. The CDR3 DNA follows: TGCGCCAGCAGCCAACCGACAAGAGATAATGAAAAACTGTTTTTT. Its translation is CASSQPTRDNEKLFF.

To note about this clone: At one end, the junction sequence differs from germline, possibly due to a read error. The chain uses TRBV7-7 and TRBJ2-2, with TRBD1 matching over 7 bases. Looked up from germline, CDR1 is SSHAT and CDR2 is FNYEAQ (reference sequence). The CDR3 spans 19 residues. The CDR3 DNA is TGTGCTAGCAGCTTAAAACTCTCGACAGGGTTCGCGAACACCGGGGAGCTGTTTTTT. It yields the protein CASSLKLSTGFANTGELFF.

V is TRBV10-3 and J is TRBJ1-2; TRBD1 matches 8 bases. Looked up from germline, CDR1 is ENHRY and CDR2 is SYGVKD. V lost 6 bases and J lost 7; bases outside the gene matches: 7. The CDR3 consists of 13 residues. The chain's CDR3 is CAIRVDREAGYTF. The CDR3 DNA reads TGTGCCATCAGGGTGGACAGGGAGGCTGGCTACACCTTC.

The V and J genes are TRBV11-2 and TRBJ2-7, with 13 positions matching TRBD2. Germline CDR1 and CDR2: SGHAT and FQNNGV. The CDR3 consists of 13 residues. The V segment lost 5 bases and the J segment 11 bases; nucleotides outside the gene matches: 6. The CDR3: CASSLLAGGLKYF. The CDR3 DNA is TGTGCCAGCAGCCTACTAGCGGGAGGGTTGAAGTACTTC. Drawing the rest from reference TRBV11-2 and TRBJ2-7, the complete variable domain is EAGVAQSPRYKIIEKRQSVAFWCNPISGHATLYWYQQILGQGPKLLIQFQNNGVVDDSQLPKDRFSAERLKGVDSTLKIQPAKLEDSAVYLCASSLLAGGLKYFGPGTRLTVT.

The V gene is TRBV30, the J gene TRBJ1-2; 9 bases line up with TRBD1. Germline V gene lookup returns CDR1 GTSNPN and CDR2 SVGIG (reference sequence). The CDR3 is 14 residues long. V dropped 1 base and J dropped 9; count of bases not matched to a gene: 9. CDR3 sequence reads: CAWSADRGLNSYTF. The CDR3 bases are TGTGCCTGGAGTGCGGACAGGGGCTTAAATAGCTACACCTTC.